This TCR beta chain was sequenced during a study of CD8 T cells in ankylosing spondylitis. Study results and caveats: Earlier studies detected some motif variants in reactive arthritis synovial fluid and blood. For ankylosing spondylitis blood, a TCR beta motif of 7 or 8 highly homologous variants appeared characteristic. Clones linked to disease, bearing a CD8+ phenotype, were relatively rare in peripheral blood.

V was trimmed by 5 bases and J by 1 base, leaving 7 bases between them. This CDR3 comprises 13 residues. This clonotype appeared a few times. Its antigen remains unidentified. Construction of TCR beta libraries was performed using quantitative 5'-RACE with molecular barcodes. TCRdb reanalysed the 5' RACE reads using MiXCR and keeps one entry per CDR3 protein. The sample has some 270,000 distinct CDR3 sequences; 30% to 40% are singletons. Sample: blood, either unsorted or a sorted T cell fraction (not recorded which). The origin of this receptor is a male donor with ankylosing spondylitis or in good health (not recorded which). The rearrangement uses TRBV12-3 or TRBV12-4 and TRBJ2-3; unclear D gene. The CDR3 DNA follows: TGTGCCAGCAGTACCCAGGGCACAGATACGCAGTATTTT. Its protein product is CASSTQGTDTQYF.